This T cell receptor beta chain was identified during a study of response to subunit inactivated influenza vaccine. Findings and limits, study-wide: Authors suggested that a seasonal influenza vaccination recruits few new T cells each time.

As regards this clonotype: The antigen remains unidentified.

The CDR3 spans 15 residues. Germline-derived CDR1 and CDR2 are SGHTA and FQGNSA. The V end lost 1 base, the J end lost 4 bases, and 12 bases lay between the germline ends. MiXCR, applied by TCRdb to the RT-PCR reads, yields one record per CDR3 protein. The data show about 520,000 distinct CDR3 sequences, with under 8.5% seen just once and roughly 13% held by the top ten. This receptor was taken from a man aged 45 to 75 who received an inactivated influenza vaccine. The genes are TRBV7-2 and TRBJ2-3; D may be TRBD1 or TRBD2 (5 bases each). This material consisted of PBMCs from blood, taken 23 months after vaccination. CDR3 loop: CASSLERWGSDTQYF. The CDR3 DNA sequence: TGTGCCAGCAGCTTAGAGCGGTGGGGGTCAGATACGCAGTATTTT.